This is a list of T cell receptor beta chains from one sample in a study of CD8+CD57+ T cells in acquired aplastic anemia. TCRdb passed the reads through MiXCR, listing each CDR3 protein once. The top ten hold under 1.5% of the sample, which has around 290,000 distinct CDR3 sequences, under 60% seen once. Sequenced material: sorted CD4+, CD8+, or CD8+CD57+ T cells (not recorded which) from PBMCs. Receptors originate from a human donor with aplastic anemia. CDR3s include the opening cysteine and the closing phenylalanine or tryptophan. D genes are given only for firm matches. The listing skips clone size in some rows; elsewhere it reads once, few, many or a size class.

V	J	size	D	DNA	CDR3
TRBV5-4	TRBJ1-4	-	-	TGTGCCAGCAGCTCTGGAGGTGCAACTAATGAAAAACTGTTTTTT	CASSSGGATNEKLFF
TRBV19	TRBJ2-1	-	TRBD2	TGTGCCAGTAGGAACCGGGGGCTCCGGGGCGGGGGGTACAATGAGCAGTTCTTC	CASRNRGLRGGGYNEQFF
TRBV15	TRBJ2-1	-	TRBD2	TGTGCCACCAGCAGCCTCACTAGCGGGCTCTACAATGAGCAGTTCTTC	CATSSLTSGLYNEQFF
TRBV6-4	TRBJ2-3	few	TRBD2	TGTGCCAGCAGTGCACTAGCGGGGGAAGCAACAGATACGCAGTATTTT	CASSALAGEATDTQYF
TRBV7-2	TRBJ2-1	-	TRBD2	TGTGCCAGCAGCTTATCCCATAGCGGGGGTGCGGGCAATGAGCAGTTCTTC	CASSLSHSGGAGNEQFF
TRBV7-9	TRBJ1-1	-	-	TGTGCCAGCAGCTCCCCGGGACACCCGAACACTGAAGCTTTCTTT	CASSSPGHPNTEAFF
TRBV10-2	TRBJ2-2	-	-	TGCGCCACCGTCCCCGTCGGCACCGGGGAGCTGTTTTTT	CATVPVGTGELFF
TRBV5-1	TRBJ1-1	-	TRBD1	TGCGCCAGTTCGAATTCCGGGACAGGGGGCAGTGGCACTGAAGCTTTCTTT	CASSNSGTGGSGTEAFF
TRBV10-3	TRBJ1-3	-	-	TGTGCCATCAATTCCAAGGAAGAATTAAGCTCTGGAAACACCATATATTTT	CAINSKEELSSGNTIYF
TRBV7-9	TRBJ2-7	-	TRBD2	TGTGCCAGCAGCTTGCTTAGCGGGGGGCCCGGGGAGCAGTACTTC	CASSLLSGGPGEQYF